Given below is one TCR beta chain in context. The sample comes from a study of Tregs in tolerant kidney transplant recipients. The J segment lost 5 bases and the V segment lost 4 bases, leaving 5 bases of the junction unmatched. CDR3 length equals 16 residues. Germline loops: CDR1 SGHNT, CDR2 YENEEA. Some clones are missing from TCRdb's copy, which holds only in-frame ones; the method was immunoSEQ multiplex PCR. The data contain tens of thousands of clones, approximately 83% of them singletons. Material: Tregs from blood, obtained before the transplant. This rearrangement joins TRBV11-3 to TRBJ2-7; 16 bases match TRBD2. The receptor was isolated from a human donor who received a combined kidney and bone marrow transplant. CDR3 amino acids: CASSSGTSGRADEQYF. As DNA, the CDR3 is TGTGCCAGCAGCTCCGGGACTAGCGGGAGGGCCGACGAGCAGTACTTC.